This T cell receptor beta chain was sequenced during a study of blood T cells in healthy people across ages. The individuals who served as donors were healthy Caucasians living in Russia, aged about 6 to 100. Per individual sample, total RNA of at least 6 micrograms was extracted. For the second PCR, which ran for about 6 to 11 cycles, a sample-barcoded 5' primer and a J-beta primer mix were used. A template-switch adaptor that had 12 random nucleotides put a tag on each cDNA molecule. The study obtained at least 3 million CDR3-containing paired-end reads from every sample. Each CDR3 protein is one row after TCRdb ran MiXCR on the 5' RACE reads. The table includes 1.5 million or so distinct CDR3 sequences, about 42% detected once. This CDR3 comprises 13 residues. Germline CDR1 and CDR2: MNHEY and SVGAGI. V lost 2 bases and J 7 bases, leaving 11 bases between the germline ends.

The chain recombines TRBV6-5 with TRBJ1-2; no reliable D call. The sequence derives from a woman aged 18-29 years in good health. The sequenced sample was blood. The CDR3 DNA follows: TGTGCCAGCAGTTACGGATCCGGACTTGGCTACACCTTC. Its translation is CASSYGSGLGYTF.